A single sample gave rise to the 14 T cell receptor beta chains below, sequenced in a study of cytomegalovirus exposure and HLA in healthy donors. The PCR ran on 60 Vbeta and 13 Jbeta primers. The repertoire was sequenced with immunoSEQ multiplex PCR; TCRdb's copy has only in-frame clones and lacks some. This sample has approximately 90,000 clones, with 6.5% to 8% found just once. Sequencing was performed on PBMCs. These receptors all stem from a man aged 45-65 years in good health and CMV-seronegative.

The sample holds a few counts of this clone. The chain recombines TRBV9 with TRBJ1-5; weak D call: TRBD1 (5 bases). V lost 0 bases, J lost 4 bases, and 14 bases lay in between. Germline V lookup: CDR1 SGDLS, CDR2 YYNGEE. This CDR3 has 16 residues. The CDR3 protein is CASSVDSGYGNQPQHF. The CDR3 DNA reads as TGTGCCAGCAGCGTAGACTCAGGGTATGGGAATCAGCCCCAGCATTTT. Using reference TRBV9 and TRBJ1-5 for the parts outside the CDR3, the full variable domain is DSGVTQTPKHLITATGQRVTLRCSPRSGDLSVYWYQQSLDQGLQFLIQYYNGEERAKGNILERFSAQQFPDLHSELNLSSLELGDSALYFCASSVDSGYGNQPQHFGDGTRLSIL.

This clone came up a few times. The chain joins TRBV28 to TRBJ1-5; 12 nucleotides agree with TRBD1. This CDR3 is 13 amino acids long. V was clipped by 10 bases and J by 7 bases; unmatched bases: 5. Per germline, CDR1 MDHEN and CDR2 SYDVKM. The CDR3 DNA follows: TGTGCCACCGGGACAGGGGGCTGGCAGCCCCAGCATTTT. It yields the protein CATGTGGWQPQHF. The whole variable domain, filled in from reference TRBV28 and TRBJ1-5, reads DVKVTQSSRYLVKRTGEKVFLECVQDMDHENMFWYRQDPGLGLRLIYFSYDVKMKEKGDIPEGYSVSREKKERFSLILESASTNQTSMYLCATGTGGWQPQHFGDGTRLSIL.

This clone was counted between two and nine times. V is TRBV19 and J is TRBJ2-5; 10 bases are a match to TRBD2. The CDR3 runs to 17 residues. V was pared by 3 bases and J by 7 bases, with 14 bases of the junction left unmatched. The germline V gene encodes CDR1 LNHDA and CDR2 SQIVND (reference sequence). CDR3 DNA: TGTGCCAGTAGTATGAGCATGCTAGCGGGAGCGCGTTGGACCCAGTACTTC. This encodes CASSMSMLAGARWTQYF.

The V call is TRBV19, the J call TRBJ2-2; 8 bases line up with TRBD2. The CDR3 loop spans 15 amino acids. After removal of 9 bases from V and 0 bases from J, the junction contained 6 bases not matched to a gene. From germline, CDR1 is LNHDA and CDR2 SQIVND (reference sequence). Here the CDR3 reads CASKVAGPNTGELFF. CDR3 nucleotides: TGTGCCAGCAAAGTAGCGGGGCCGAACACCGGGGAGCTGTTTTTT.

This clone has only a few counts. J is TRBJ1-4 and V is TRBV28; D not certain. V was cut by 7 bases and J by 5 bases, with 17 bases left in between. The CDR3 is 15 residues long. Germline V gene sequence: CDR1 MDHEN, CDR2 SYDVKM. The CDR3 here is CASNHRQSGNEKLFF. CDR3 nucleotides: TGTGCCAGCAACCACCGGCAGAGCGGAAATGAAAAACTGTTTTTT. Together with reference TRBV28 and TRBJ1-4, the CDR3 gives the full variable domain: DVKVTQSSRYLVKRTGEKVFLECVQDMDHENMFWYRQDPGLGLRLIYFSYDVKMKEKGDIPEGYSVSREKKERFSLILESASTNQTSMYLCASNHRQSGNEKLFFGSGTQLSVL.

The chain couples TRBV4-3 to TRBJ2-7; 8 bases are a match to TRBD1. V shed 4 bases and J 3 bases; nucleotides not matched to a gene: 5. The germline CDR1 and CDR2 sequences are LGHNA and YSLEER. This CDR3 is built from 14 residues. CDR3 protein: CASSPWTGNYEQYF. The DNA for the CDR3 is TGCGCCAGCAGCCCGTGGACAGGGAACTACGAGCAGTACTTC.

CDR3: CASSMWTGDYGYTF. For the CDR3, the DNA is TGTGCCAGTAGTATGTGGACAGGGGACTATGGCTACACCTTC. The chain has TRBV19 and TRBJ1-2; 9 bases are a match to TRBD1. Germline V gene lookup returns CDR1 LNHDA and CDR2 SQIVND (reference sequence). The CDR3 totals 14 residues. Trimming took 3 bases from V and 3 from J; bases not matched to a gene: 2.

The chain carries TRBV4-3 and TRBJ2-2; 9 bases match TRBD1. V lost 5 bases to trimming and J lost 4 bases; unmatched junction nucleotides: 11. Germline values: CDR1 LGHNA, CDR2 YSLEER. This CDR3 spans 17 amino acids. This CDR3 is CASSARPGTGSTGELFF. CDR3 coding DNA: TGCGCCAGCAGCGCACGTCCCGGGACAGGGAGCACCGGGGAGCTGTTTTTT.

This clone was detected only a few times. The CDR3 loop is CASSPQGRPNEQFF. The CDR3 coding sequence is TGTGCCAGCTCCCCCCAGGGGCGGCCCAATGAGCAGTTCTTC. The chain has TRBV11-3 and TRBJ2-1, with D tentatively TRBD1 (6 bases). The CDR3 covers 14 residues. Germline CDR1 and CDR2: SGHNT and YENEEA. V lost 8 bases and J 6 bases, leaving 17 bases between the germline ends.

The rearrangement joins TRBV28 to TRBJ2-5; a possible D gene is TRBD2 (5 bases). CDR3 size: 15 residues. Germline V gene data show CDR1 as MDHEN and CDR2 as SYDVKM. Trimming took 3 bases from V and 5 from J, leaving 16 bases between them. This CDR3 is CASSFNNLGGETQYF. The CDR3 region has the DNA TGTGCCAGCAGTTTTAACAACCTAGGCGGGGAGACCCAGTACTTC.

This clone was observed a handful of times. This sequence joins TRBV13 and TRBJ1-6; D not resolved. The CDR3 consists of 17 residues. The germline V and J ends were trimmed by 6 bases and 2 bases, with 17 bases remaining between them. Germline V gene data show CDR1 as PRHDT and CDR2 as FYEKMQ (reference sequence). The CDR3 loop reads CASSLAPEGAYNSPLHF. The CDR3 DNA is TGTGCCAGCAGTCTAGCCCCAGAAGGAGCCTATAATTCACCCCTCCACTTT. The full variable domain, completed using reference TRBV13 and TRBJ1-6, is AAGVIQSPRHLIKEKRETATLKCYPIPRHDTVYWYQQGPGQDPQFLISFYEKMQSDKGSIPDRFSAQQFSDYHSELNMSSLELGDSALYFCASSLAPEGAYNSPLHFGNGTRLTVT.

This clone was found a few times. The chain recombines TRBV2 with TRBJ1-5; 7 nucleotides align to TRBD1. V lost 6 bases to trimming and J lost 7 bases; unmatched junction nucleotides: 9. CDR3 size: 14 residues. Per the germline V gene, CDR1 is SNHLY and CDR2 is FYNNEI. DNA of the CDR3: TGTGCCAGCAGGAGAGGGACAGCCGGGCAGCCCCAGCATTTT. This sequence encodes CASRRGTAGQPQHF.

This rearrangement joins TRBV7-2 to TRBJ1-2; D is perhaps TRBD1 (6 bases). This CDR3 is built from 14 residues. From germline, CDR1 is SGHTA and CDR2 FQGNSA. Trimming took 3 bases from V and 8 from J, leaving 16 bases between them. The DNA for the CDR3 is TGTGCCAGCAGCTTGCACACAGGGCAAGGAGGCTACACCTTC. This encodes CASSLHTGQGGYTF.

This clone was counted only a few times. CDR3 coding DNA: TGTGCCAGCAGCCCGGGAGGGCGTCGCGAGCAGTACTTC. Encoded protein: CASSPGGRREQYF. The rearrangement uses TRBV28 and TRBJ2-7, with 8 bases identical to TRBD2. The CDR3 has 13 residues. Per the germline V gene, CDR1 is MDHEN and CDR2 is SYDVKM. The V gene end was trimmed by 6 bases and the J gene end by 6 bases; junction bases not matched to a gene: 7.